The T cell receptor beta chain under discussion was sequenced for a study of T cell responses to AZD1222 COVID-19 vaccine (dated by TCRdb to 2020 to 2023). As for the study more broadly: AZD1222 recipients with second doses at about 4 weeks or about 12 weeks were pooled, because spike-specific TCR depth and breadth did not differ between schedules. TCR sequencing was performed for over 230 trial participants, of whom around 200 were given two doses of AZD1222 and around 25 were given two doses of MenACWY control vaccine. Trial participants were enrolled into age subgroups of 18-55, 56-69 and 70-plus years, which contained 148, 28 and 57 TCR-sequenced participants, respectively. Broader findings and caveats from the paper: Participants were mostly white British, with more females than males. The authors suggested clonal diversity may have been underestimated. Conclusions about previously exposed vaccinees are limited because only a handful of AZD1222 recipients were SARS-CoV-2 seropositive at baseline. Reportedly, close to half of the unique spike-specific TCRs recognized epitopes lying outside the regions that are mutated in the B.1.351 and B.1.1.7 variants. The vaccine-associated CD4 TCRs covered the entire spike protein, and the dominant responses fell in regions 160-218 and 743-854. A significant rise in spike-specific TCR breadth and depth was observed after two AZD1222 doses relative to day 0 and relative to MenACWY recipients. Because no samples from the day 14 peak response were available, repertoires could be characterized only after the peak T cell response. In the small 56-69-year group, the increase in depth fell short of significance, most likely because of low power.

Regarding this clone: Its target antigen remains unknown. Qualities for individual bases were not recorded, and no much larger clone is one base off.

The sample's time point, from its label and the paper: baseline before first vaccination. The vaccinee samples were drawn from two UK trials, COV001 and COV002, one of which was a single-blind randomized controlled phase 2/3 trial testing AZD1222 (ChAdOx1 nCoV-19) in healthy adults. For TCRbeta chain sequencing, PBMC samples from trial participants were taken at day 0 and at day 28 after the second dose. The CDR3 regions of human TCRbeta chains were analyzed by immunosequencing. Per the authors' processing: Repertoire TCRs were checked for matches against a reference library of SARS-CoV-2-specific TCRs that had been generated using the MIRA antigen-specificity platform. Breadth meant the fraction of unique TCRs that were SARS-CoV-2-associated, whereas depth meant the fraction of total T cells that were SARS-CoV-2-associated. Using the MIRA data, each spike-specific TCR was mapped to the spike region that the TCR reacts to and placed in a CD4 or CD8 class. Log10-transformed breadth and depth values were compared by one-way ANOVA with Sidak's multiple comparisons tests. Not all clones reach the TCRdb copy of this immuneACCESS table, which keeps in-frame sequences only. Checked studies attribute under half of the gap to unresolved V genes and leave the rest unexplained. V, J and clone size reflect that table, while D and trimming were determined from the DNA. This sample lists 140,000 or so clones; around 92% were detected once. The ten most abundant clones make up about 1.9% of the sample.

Looking up the germline V gene yields CDR1 SGHRS and CDR2 YFSETQ. Germline trimming: 1 base from V, 2 bases from J; junction bases outside gene matches: 9. Reading from cysteine to phenylalanine, the CDR3 counts 17 amino acids. CDR3 DNA is the only sequence kept; it has 51 bases, read in frame from the first base. The V and J genes are TRBV5-1 and TRBJ2-3; TRBD1 matches 8 bases in the middle. The source is an adult in good health. This specimen consisted of peripheral blood, obtained on day 0 of AZD1222 vaccination. The nucleotides are TGCGCCAGCAGCTTGAGGGGACCCCAGGGGGCCACAGATACGCAGTATTTT. The encoded protein is CASSLRGPQGATDTQYF. With the portions outside the CDR3 filled from the reference TRBV5-1 and TRBJ2-3 genes, the complete variable region becomes KAGVTQTPRYLIKTRGQQVTLSCSPISGHRSVSWYQQTPGQGLQFLFEYFSETQRNKGNFPGRFSGRQFSNSRSEMNVSTLELGDSALYLCASSLRGPQGATDTQYFGPGTRLTVL.